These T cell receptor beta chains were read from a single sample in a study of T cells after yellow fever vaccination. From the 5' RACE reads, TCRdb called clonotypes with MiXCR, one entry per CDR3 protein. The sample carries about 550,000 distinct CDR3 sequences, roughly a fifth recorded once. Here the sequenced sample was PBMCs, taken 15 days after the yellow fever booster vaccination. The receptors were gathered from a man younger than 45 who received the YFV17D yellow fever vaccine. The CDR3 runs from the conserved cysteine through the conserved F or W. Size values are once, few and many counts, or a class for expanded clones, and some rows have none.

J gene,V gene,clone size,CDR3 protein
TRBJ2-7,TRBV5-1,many,CASSLGPGQPRYEQYF
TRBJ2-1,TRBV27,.,CASSSYSGARSYNEQFF
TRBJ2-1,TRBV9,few,CASSEGQGARNEQFF
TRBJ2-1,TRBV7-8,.,CASSPGTITFNEQFF
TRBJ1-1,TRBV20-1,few,CSVQDGGMNTEAFF
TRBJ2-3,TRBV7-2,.,CASSNGPFTDTQYF
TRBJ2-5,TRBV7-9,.,CASSLAYSGDKETQYF
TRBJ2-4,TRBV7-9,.,CASSSHPGNLAKNIQYF
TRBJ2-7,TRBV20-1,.,CSATDRYSEQYF
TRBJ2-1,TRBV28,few,CASSTHASNEQFF
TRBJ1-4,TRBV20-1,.,CSARDLREKLFF
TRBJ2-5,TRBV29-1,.,CSVTSKKETQYF
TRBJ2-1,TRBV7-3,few,CASSLSSGRRGNEQFF
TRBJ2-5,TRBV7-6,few,CASSSLREEPQETQYF
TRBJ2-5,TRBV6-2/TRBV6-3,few,CASNYLRASVGQETQYF
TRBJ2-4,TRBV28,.,CASSFRGRGKNIQYF
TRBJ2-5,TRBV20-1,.,CSARAGQETQYF
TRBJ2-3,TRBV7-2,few,CASSPLAISTDTQYF
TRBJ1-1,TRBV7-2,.,CASSSRTGRTEAFF
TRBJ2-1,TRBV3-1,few,CASSHLTTYNEQFF
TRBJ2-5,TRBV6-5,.,CASSRPSGGGWETQYF
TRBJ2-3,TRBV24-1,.,CATSDKFGITDTQYF
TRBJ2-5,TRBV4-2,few,CASSQVASGRMGETQYF